This note documents a single T cell receptor beta chain sequence. Its antigen is not identified. The data are from a study of T cell responses to AZD1222 COVID-19 vaccine. The study, taken as a whole, reports: Mostly white British, mostly female donors; authors suggested clonal diversity may be underestimated. The CD4 TCRs associated with vaccination extended across spike and predominated at 160-218 and 743-854.

Assay used: immunoSEQ multiplex PCR; TCRdb lists only in-frame clones, some missing. Seen here are about 130,000 clones, approximately 92% observed once, and the top ten hold approximately 6.9%. V dropped 3 bases and J dropped 5; count of bases not matched to a gene: 7. Per the germline V gene, CDR1 is LNHDA and CDR2 is SQIVND (reference sequence). The CDR3 is 15 residues long. The sequencing used peripheral blood, collected 28 days after the second AZD1222 dose. J is TRBJ2-4 and V is TRBV19; TRBD2 matches at 7 bases. This TCR came from an adult who received the AZD1222 COVID-19 vaccine. CDR3 sequence (DNA): TGTGCCAGTAGTATTTCGACTAGCTTCCAAAACATTCAGTACTTC. Translated: CASSISTSFQNIQYF.